This TCR beta chain was recovered during a study of identical twins. Study conclusions and caveats: Clonotypes of the beta chain that were abundant in cord blood carried fewer insertions (memory repertoires showed none).

This clonotype was counted ten times or more. The antigen remains unidentified. Carrying unique molecular identifiers, the cDNA also gained a universal primer site through template switching. TCRdb fed the 5' RACE reads into MiXCR, producing one record per CDR3 protein. Of about 520,000 distinct CDR3 sequences in the sample, roughly a fifth were seen once. Germline V lookup: CDR1 SEHNR, CDR2 FQNEAQ (reference sequence). Trimming shortened V by 7 bases and J by 7 bases, and 7 bases separated the two germline ends. The CDR3 covers 11 residues. Separately, the same data were catalogued under a study of T cells expressing NK-cell markers. Per that paper: The contribution of dominant NKG2C+ clonotypes to CD8+ T cells in a handful of donors was 1.0-7.0%.

The sequencing sample was made of CD4+ T cells sorted from blood. J is TRBJ2-2 and V is TRBV7-9; D gene unclear. The source of this sequence is a young woman in good health. The CDR3 loop is CASTLGGELFF. The DNA for the CDR3 is TGTGCCAGCACCCTCGGCGGGGAGCTGTTTTTT. Using reference TRBV7-9 and TRBJ2-2 for the parts outside the CDR3, the full variable domain is DTGVSQNPRHKITKRGQNVTFRCDPISEHNRLYWYRQTLGQGPEFLTYFQNEAQLEKSRLLSDRFSAERPKGSFSTLEIQRTEQGDSAMYLCASTLGGELFFGEGSRLTVL.